This T cell receptor (beta chain) was sequenced in a study of blood T cell repertoires in COVID-19. At the level of the study: From T cells, B-cell-depleted T cells, or PBMCs came the material, which was cDNA or gDNA.

CDR3 size: 15 residues. Germline loops: CDR1 MNHEY, CDR2 SVGAGI. V gave up 7 bases and J gave up 2 bases, with 18 bases separating them. Using immunoSEQ multiplex PCR, the repertoire was profiled, and TCRdb retains in-frame clones only, with some absent. The sample yields around 300,000 clones, roughly 89% seen once. The sequenced sample consisted of PBMCs or T cells enriched from blood (not recorded which). This receptor was obtained from a young woman with acute COVID-19. The J gene is TRBJ2-7, the V gene TRBV6-5; D is perhaps TRBD1 (7 bases). The CDR3 reads CASTPGAGGTYEQYF. CDR3 DNA: TGTGCCAGCACCCCTGGGGCAGGGGGGACCTACGAGCAGTACTTC.